These T cell receptor beta chains were read from a single sample in a study of shared clonotypes between healthy human individuals. Only in-frame clones appear in the TCRdb table, and some are missing; sequencing was by immunoSEQ multiplex PCR. The sample records about 1 million clones, 65% to 80% being singletons. Sequencing used memory CD4+ T cells sorted from blood. Source of these receptors: a man aged 18 to 30 in good health. Both conserved end residues are part of each CDR3. Clone size is shown for a subset of rows, as once, few, many or a class of expanded clone.

size,V,J,CDR3
-,TRBV5-1,TRBJ2-1,CASSRRTSDNEQFF
-,TRBV21-1,TRBJ2-7,CASSKWLLSYEQYF
-,TRBV5-1,TRBJ1-2,CASSPAYVGGGYTF
-,TRBV11-3,TRBJ1-6,CASSARTEYNSPLHF
-,TRBV18,TRBJ2-7,CASSPPGYEQYF
-,TRBV5-8,TRBJ2-2,CASSLGTSNTGELFF
-,TRBV4-2,TRBJ2-7,CASSAGQKTYEQYF
-,TRBV5-4,TRBJ1-1,CASRLGGGPREAFF
-,TRBV19,TRBJ2-5,CASSIVFGAAQETQYF
few,TRBV11-2,TRBJ1-1,CASSWNTEAFF
-,TRBV6-1,TRBJ2-2,CASSELLVGELFF
-,TRBV10-3,TRBJ2-2,CAINRDPTGELFF
-,TRBV19,TRBJ1-4,CASSIVTGGHEKLFF
-,TRBV2,TRBJ2-3,CASSEGDPQTDTQYF
-,TRBV30,TRBJ2-1,CAWIPPEGLNEQFF
-,TRBV6-1,TRBJ2-1,CASRKDYYNEQFF
many,TRBV28,TRBJ2-2,CASSLGRGNTGELFF
-,TRBV6-5,TRBJ2-5,CASSYSIAGLETQYF
-,TRBV21-1,TRBJ2-5,CASRKQGRETQYF
few,TRBV11-2,TRBJ2-7,CASSFTGGSYEQYF
-,TRBV7-9,TRBJ2-1,CASSLLAGTYNEQFF
once,TRBV14,TRBJ2-3,CASSQGAGPVDTQYF
once,TRBV10-3,TRBJ2-7,CAIRGDSNWYEQYF
-,TRBV27,TRBJ2-7,CASSLQSPGLAGNSREQYF